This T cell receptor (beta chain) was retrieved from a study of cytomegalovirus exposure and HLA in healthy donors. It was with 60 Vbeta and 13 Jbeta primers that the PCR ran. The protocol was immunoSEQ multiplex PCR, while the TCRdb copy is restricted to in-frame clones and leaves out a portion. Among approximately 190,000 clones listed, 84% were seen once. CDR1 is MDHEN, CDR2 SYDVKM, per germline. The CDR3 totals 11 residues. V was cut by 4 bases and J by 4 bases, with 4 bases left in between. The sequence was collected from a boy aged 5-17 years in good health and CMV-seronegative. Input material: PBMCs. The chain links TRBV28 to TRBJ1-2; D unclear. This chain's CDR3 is CASSSVYGYTF. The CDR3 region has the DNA TGTGCCAGCAGTTCCGTCTATGGCTACACCTTC.